The rows below give T cell receptor beta chains drawn from one sample of a study of cytomegalovirus exposure and HLA in healthy donors. Assay: immunoSEQ multiplex PCR; the TCRdb copy retains only in-frame clones and omits some. In the table there are 150,000 to 200,000 clones, 85% of which are singletons. Source material: PBMCs. The receptors were sampled from a woman aged 45-59 years in good health and CMV-seronegative. CDR3s include the opening cysteine and the closing phenylalanine or tryptophan. Fields, in order: clone size, V gene, J gene, D gene, CDR3 length, CDR3 protein, CDR3 DNA. The D gene is left open where the match is weak. Only some rows state a clone size, as once, few, many or a class for expanded clones.

>NA|TRBV19|TRBJ2-2|TRBD1|16
CASSAKDRGNAGELFF
TGTGCCAGTAGTGCTAAGGACAGGGGGAATGCCGGGGAGCTGTTTTTT
>NA|TRBV28|TRBJ1-6|NA|14
CASSSKGVKSPLHF
TGTGCCAGCAGTTCGAAGGGGGTAAAATCACCCCTCCACTTT
>NA|TRBV20-1|TRBJ2-1|NA|11
CSAREGLQEFF
TGCAGTGCTAGAGAGGGACTTCAGGAGTTCTTC
>NA|TRBV19|TRBJ2-2|TRBD1|15
CASSMGQGNTGELFF
TGTGCCAGTAGTATGGGACAGGGTAACACCGGGGAGCTGTTTTTT
>few|TRBV5-4|TRBJ1-4|TRBD1|13
CASSSPGQSKLFF
TGTGCCAGCAGCTCCCCGGGACAGTCAAAACTGTTTTTT
>NA|TRBV7-9|TRBJ2-5|NA|15
CASSLGQLPRETQYF
TGTGCCAGCAGCTTAGGCCAATTGCCCAGGGAGACCCAGTACTTC
>NA|TRBV27|TRBJ2-7|TRBD2|15
CASSNSGGRVYEQYF
TGTGCCAGCAGCAACAGTGGCGGGAGGGTCTACGAGCAGTACTTC
>few|TRBV18|TRBJ2-1|NA|15
CASSLRTASYNEQFF
TGTGCCAGCTCACTCCGGACAGCTTCCTACAATGAGCAGTTCTTC
>few|TRBV7-9|TRBJ2-7|TRBD2|13
CASSLSVGGEQYF
TGTGCCAGCAGCCTGAGCGTGGGGGGGGAGCAGTACTTC
>NA|TRBV10-1|TRBJ1-1|NA|13
CASSWSGNTEAFF
TGCGCCAGCAGTTGGTCGGGTAACACTGAAGCTTTCTTT
>NA|TRBV28|TRBJ1-5|TRBD1|15
CASRIPTGGGQPQHF
TGTGCCAGCAGAATTCCGACAGGGGGCGGTCAGCCCCAGCATTTT
>NA|TRBV18|TRBJ1-2|NA|13
CASSPERGNGYTF
TGTGCCAGCTCACCGGAGCGGGGGAATGGCTACACCTTC
>NA|TRBV7-2|TRBJ2-1|TRBD2|17
CASSAPGLAGGGHEQFF
TGTGCCAGCAGCGCCCCGGGACTAGCGGGAGGTGGCCATGAGCAGTTCTTC
>NA|TRBV29-1|TRBJ1-2|NA|17
CSVEGGAGGGLGLGYTF
TGCAGCGTTGAGGGGGGGGCGGGTGGCGGGCTGGGTCTCGGCTACACCTTC
>NA|TRBV7-9|TRBJ1-2|TRBD1|15
CSSSLGGRNNYGYTF
TGTTCCAGCAGCTTAGGGGGCAGAAATAACTATGGCTACACCTTC
>NA|TRBV7-8|TRBJ1-2|NA|14
CASSLVAGNYGYTF
TGTGCCAGCAGCTTAGTAGCAGGGAACTATGGCTACACCTTC
>NA|TRBV10-1|TRBJ1-1|NA|18
CASSGLAPGDPQFGGAFF
TGCGCCAGCAGTGGACTGGCGCCCGGGGACCCCCAGTTTGGGGGGGCTTTCTTT
>NA|TRBV6-5|TRBJ2-1|TRBD1|15
CASSLSGQGSNEQFF
TGTGCCAGCAGCTTAAGTGGACAGGGTAGCAATGAGCAGTTCTTC
>NA|TRBV7-8|TRBJ1-5|TRBD1|17
CASSLGGDRGGNQPQHF
TGTGCCAGCAGCTTGGGCGGGGACAGGGGAGGCAATCAGCCCCAGCATTTT
>NA|TRBV5-1|TRBJ1-1|TRBD1|14
CASSPGQGGSEAFF
TGCGCCAGCAGCCCGGGACAGGGAGGATCTGAAGCTTTCTTT
>NA|TRBV30|TRBJ2-7|NA|12
CASGKRPYEQYF
TGTGCCTCGGGGAAGAGACCCTACGAGCAGTACTTC
>NA|TRBV7-9|TRBJ1-2|NA|15
CASSLESGAKDGYTF
TGTGCCAGCAGCTTAGAGTCAGGGGCGAAGGATGGCTACACCTTC
>few|TRBV27|TRBJ1-2|NA|14
CASRGSPEGGGYTF
TGTGCCAGCAGGGGGTCCCCCGAGGGAGGTGGCTACACCTTC
>NA|TRBV18|TRBJ1-5|NA|14
CASSRAGVNQPQHF
TGTGCCAGCTCACGGGCAGGGGTAAATCAGCCCCAGCATTTT
>NA|TRBV28|TRBJ2-7|TRBD1|14
CASVKGAGSYEQYF
TGTGCCAGCGTGAAGGGGGCCGGCTCCTACGAGCAGTACTTC
>NA|TRBV6-5|TRBJ2-7|TRBD2|15
CASSYSTLAGGEQYF
TGTGCCAGCAGTTACTCGACACTAGCGGGAGGTGAGCAGTACTTC
>NA|TRBV18|TRBJ2-7|NA|13
CASSPGLVYEQYF
TGTGCCAGCTCACCGGGACTTGTCTACGAGCAGTACTTC
>NA|TRBV29-1|TRBJ2-7|TRBD1|14
CSVYDRGGSYEQYF
TGCAGCGTTTATGACAGGGGAGGATCCTACGAGCAGTACTTC
>NA|TRBV25-1|TRBJ2-2|TRBD2|13
CASTLAGDGELFF
TGTGCCAGCACCCTAGCGGGAGACGGGGAGCTGTTTTTT
>NA|TRBV30|TRBJ1-1|NA|13
CAWSFLRNTEAFF
TGTGCCTGGAGTTTCCTGCGGAACACTGAAGCTTTCTTT
>NA|TRBV28|TRBJ2-7|NA|15
CASSLGGASRYEQYF
TGTGCCAGCAGTTTAGGAGGCGCTTCTCGCTACGAGCAGTACTTC
>NA|TRBV28|TRBJ1-5|NA|15
CASSSSGRLNQPQHF
TGTGCCAGCAGTTCCTCTGGCAGGCTCAATCAGCCCCAGCATTTT
>NA|TRBV6-6|TRBJ2-1|TRBD2|13
CAIGTSGYNEQFF
TGTGCCATCGGGACTAGCGGATACAATGAGCAGTTCTTC
>NA|TRBV28|TRBJ1-1|NA|13
CASSRGENTEAFF
TGTGCCAGCAGTCGCGGAGAGAACACTGAAGCTTTTTTT
>NA|TRBV7-6|TRBJ1-1|NA|14
CASSPTTMITEAFF
TGTGCCAGCAGCCCGACGACAATGATCACTGAAGCTTTCTTT
>NA|TRBV19|TRBJ2-7|TRBD2|16
CASGPPLAVSPTEQYF
TGTGCCAGTGGTCCGCCACTAGCGGTCTCCCCCACAGAGCAGTACTTC
>NA|TRBV10-1|TRBJ2-7|NA|15
CASSESTGDSYEQYF
TGCGCCAGCAGTGAGTCGACAGGTGACTCCTACGAGCAGTACTTC
>NA|TRBV6-1|TRBJ1-2|TRBD1|15
CASSGTGTGKYGYTF
TGTGCCAGCAGTGGTACCGGGACAGGGAAATATGGCTACACCTTC
>NA|TRBV2|TRBJ1-6|TRBD1|15
CASSVDRGYNSPLHF
TGTGCCAGCAGTGTTGACAGGGGCTATAATTCACCCCTCCACTTT
>NA|TRBV27|TRBJ1-5|TRBD1|14
CASSRQGPGQPQHF
TGTGCCAGCAGCCGACAGGGTCCGGGTCAGCCCCAGCATTTT
>NA|TRBV2|TRBJ2-3|NA|14
CASSRGQGTDTQYF
TGTGCCAGCAGCAGGGGTCAAGGCACAGATACGCAGTATTTT